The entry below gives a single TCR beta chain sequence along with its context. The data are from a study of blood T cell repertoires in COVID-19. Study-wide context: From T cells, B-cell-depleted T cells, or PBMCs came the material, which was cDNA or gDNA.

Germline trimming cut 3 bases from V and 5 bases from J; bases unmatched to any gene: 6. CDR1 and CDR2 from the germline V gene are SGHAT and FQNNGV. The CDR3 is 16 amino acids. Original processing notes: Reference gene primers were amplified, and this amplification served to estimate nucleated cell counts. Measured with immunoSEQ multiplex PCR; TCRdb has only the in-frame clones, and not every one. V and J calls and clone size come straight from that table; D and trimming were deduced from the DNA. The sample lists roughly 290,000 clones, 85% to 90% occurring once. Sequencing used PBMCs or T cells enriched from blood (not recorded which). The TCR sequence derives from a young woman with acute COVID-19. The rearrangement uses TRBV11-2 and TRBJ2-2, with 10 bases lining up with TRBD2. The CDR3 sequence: CASSFPGLALTGELFF. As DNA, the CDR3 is TGTGCCAGCAGCTTCCCGGGACTAGCGCTAACCGGGGAGCTGTTTTTT.